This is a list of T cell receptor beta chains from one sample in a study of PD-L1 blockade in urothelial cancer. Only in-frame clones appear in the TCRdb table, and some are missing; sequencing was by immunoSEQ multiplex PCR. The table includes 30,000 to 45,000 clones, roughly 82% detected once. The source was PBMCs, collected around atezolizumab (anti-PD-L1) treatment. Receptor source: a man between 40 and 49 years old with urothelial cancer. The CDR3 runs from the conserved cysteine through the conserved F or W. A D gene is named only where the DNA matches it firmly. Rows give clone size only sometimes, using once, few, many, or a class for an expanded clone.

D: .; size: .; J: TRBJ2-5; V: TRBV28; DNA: TGTGCCAGCAGTAGAGGACGGGGTCAGCGGGAGACCCAGTACTTC; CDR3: CASSRGRGQRETQYF
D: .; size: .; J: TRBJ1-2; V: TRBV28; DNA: TGTGCGTCGGTCTCATCTAACTATGGCTACACCTTC; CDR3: CASVSSNYGYTF
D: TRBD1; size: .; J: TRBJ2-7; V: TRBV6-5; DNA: TGTGCCAGCAGTTACTCCGGACAGGTTCGAGAGCAGTACTTC; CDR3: CASSYSGQVREQYF
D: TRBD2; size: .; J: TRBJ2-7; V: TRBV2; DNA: TGTGCCAGCAGTGGAGCGGGAACGGGGGACGAGCAGTACTTC; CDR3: CASSGAGTGDEQYF
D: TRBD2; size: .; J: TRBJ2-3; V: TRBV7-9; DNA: TGTGCCAGCGTAAGGACTAGCGACGGCACAGATACGCAGTATTTT; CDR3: CASVRTSDGTDTQYF
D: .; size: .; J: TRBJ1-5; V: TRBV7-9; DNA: TGTGCCAGCAGCTTACACAACAATCAGCCCCAGCATTTT; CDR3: CASSLHNNQPQHF
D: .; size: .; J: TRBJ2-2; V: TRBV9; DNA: TGTGCCAGCAGCGACGCTAGCGTATCGAACACCGGGGAGCTGTTTTTT; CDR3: CASSDASVSNTGELFF
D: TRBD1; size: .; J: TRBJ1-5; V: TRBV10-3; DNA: TGTGCCACAACCTTGGGACAGGGGAACAATCAGCCCCAGCATTTT; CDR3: CATTLGQGNNQPQHF
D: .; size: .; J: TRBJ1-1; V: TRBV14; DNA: TGTGCCAGCAGCCAAGATCTGACAGGATCCGAAGCTTTCTTT; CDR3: CASSQDLTGSEAFF
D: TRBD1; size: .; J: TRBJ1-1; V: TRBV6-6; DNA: TGTGCCAGCAGCCATCGACAGGGACGGCCAGGGAATGAAGCTTTCTTT; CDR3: CASSHRQGRPGNEAFF
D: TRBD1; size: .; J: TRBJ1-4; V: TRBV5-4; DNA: TGTGCCAGCAGCGTCGGGACAGGGGGAACTAATGAAAAACTGTTTTTT; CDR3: CASSVGTGGTNEKLFF
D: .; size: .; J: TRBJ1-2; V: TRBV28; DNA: TGTGCCAGCGGTGGAGACAGCCTATATGGCTACACCTTC; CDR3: CASGGDSLYGYTF
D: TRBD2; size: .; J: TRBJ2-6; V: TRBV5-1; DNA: TGCGCCAGCAGCAGGACTAGCGGGTTATCTGGGGCCAACGTCCTGACTTTC; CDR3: CASSRTSGLSGANVLTF
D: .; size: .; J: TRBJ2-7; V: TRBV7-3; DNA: TGTGCCAGCAGCCTACTAGCTGAGAGCTCCTACGAGCAGTACTTC; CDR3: CASSLLAESSYEQYF
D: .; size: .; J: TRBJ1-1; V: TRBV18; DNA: TGTGCCAGCTCTCCGGGACAGAACACTGAAGCTTTCTTT; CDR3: CASSPGQNTEAFF
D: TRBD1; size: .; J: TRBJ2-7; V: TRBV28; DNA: TGTGCCAGCAGTGGAATGGGGACAGGGACGGACGAGCAGTACTTC; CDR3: CASSGMGTGTDEQYF
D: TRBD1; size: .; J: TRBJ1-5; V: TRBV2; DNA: TGTGCCAGCACGTTGGGACAGGGGGCGTCCAATCAGCCCCAGCATTTT; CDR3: CASTLGQGASNQPQHF
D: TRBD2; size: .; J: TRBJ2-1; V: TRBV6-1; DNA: TGTGCCAGCAGTGGGGGGCGGATAGCGGGGGACTACAATGAGCAGTTCTTC; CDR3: CASSGGRIAGDYNEQFF
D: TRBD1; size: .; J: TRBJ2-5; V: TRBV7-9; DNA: TGTGCCAGCAGCTTACAGGGGGCGGAGACCCAGTACTTC; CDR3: CASSLQGAETQYF
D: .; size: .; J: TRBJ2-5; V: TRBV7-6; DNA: TGTGCCAGCAGCTTTGGGCAGGGGGAGACCCAGTACTTC; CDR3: CASSFGQGETQYF
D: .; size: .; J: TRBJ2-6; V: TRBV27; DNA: TGTGCCAGCAGTTCCCTATTGTCTGGGGCCAACGTCCTGACTTTC; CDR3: CASSSLLSGANVLTF
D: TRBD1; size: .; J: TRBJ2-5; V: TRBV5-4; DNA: TGTGCCAGCAGCCTGGGGGACAGGGGGCGGGAGACCCAGTACTTC; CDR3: CASSLGDRGRETQYF
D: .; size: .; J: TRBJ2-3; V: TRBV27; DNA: TGTGCCAGCGGAACCCGTCGTCTACAGGGTGTCACAGATACGCAGTATTTT; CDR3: CASGTRRLQGVTDTQYF
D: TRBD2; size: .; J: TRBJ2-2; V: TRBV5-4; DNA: TGTGCCAGCAGCCGCGGGGGGGACACCGGGGAGCTGTTTTTT; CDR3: CASSRGGDTGELFF
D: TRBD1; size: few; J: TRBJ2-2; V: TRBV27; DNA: TGTGCCAGCAGTCCTTACCAGGGGGCTAAGCTGTTTTTT; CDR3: CASSPYQGAKLFF
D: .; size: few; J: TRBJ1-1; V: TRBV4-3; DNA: TGCGCCAGCAGCCAAGTTATTGGCCTTCCCCGGAACACTGAAGCTTTCTTT; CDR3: CASSQVIGLPRNTEAFF
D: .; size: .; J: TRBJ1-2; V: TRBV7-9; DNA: TGTGCCAGCAGCTTAGAAGTGGCGGGGTATGGCTACACCTTC; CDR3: CASSLEVAGYGYTF
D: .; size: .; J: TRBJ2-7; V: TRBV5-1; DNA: TGCGCCAGCAGCCGTGGGACTGAGATTGGCGAGCAGTACTTC; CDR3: CASSRGTEIGEQYF
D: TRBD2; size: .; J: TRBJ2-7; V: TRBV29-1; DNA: TGCAGCGTGGTAACTAGCGGGAGTGTTCCGGGCGAGCAGTACTTC; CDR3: CSVVTSGSVPGEQYF
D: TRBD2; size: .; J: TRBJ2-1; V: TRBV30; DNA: TGTGCCTGGAACGGCGGGAGTAGTTCTGAGCAGTTCTTC; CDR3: CAWNGGSSSEQFF
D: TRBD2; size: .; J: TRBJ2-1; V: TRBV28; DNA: TGTGCCAGCACCACCGGACTAGCAGGCAATGAGCAGTTCTTC; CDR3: CASTTGLAGNEQFF
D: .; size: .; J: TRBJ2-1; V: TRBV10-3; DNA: TGTGCCATCAGTGGTGGAGCGGCGTCCTACAATGAGCAGTTCTTC; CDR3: CAISGGAASYNEQFF